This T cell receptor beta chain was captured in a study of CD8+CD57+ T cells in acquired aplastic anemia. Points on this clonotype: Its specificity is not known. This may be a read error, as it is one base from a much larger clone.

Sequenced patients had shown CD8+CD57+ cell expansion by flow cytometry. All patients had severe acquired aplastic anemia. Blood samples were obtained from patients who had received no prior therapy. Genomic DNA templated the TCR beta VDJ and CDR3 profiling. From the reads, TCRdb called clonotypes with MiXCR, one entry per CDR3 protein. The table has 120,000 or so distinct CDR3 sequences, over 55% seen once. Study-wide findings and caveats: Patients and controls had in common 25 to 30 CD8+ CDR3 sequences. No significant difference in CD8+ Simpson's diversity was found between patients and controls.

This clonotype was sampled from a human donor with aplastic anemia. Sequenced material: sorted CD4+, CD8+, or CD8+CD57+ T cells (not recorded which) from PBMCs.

CDR3 protein: CASGATSGRFDEQFF. The CDR3 DNA is TGTGCCAGCGGCGCGACTAGCGGGAGGTTTGATGAGCAGTTCTTC. The chain recombines TRBV13 with TRBJ2-1, with 13 bases lining up with TRBD2. Germline CDR1 reads PRHDT; CDR2 reads FYEKMQ (reference sequence). The CDR3 contains 15 residues. V lost 8 bases, J lost 8 bases, and 9 bases stayed unmatched. Looking up the rest from reference TRBV13 and TRBJ2-1 gives the full variable domain: AAGVIQSPRHLIKEKRETATLKCYPIPRHDTVYWYQQGPGQDPQFLISFYEKMQSDKGSIPDRFSAQQFSDYHSELNMSSLELGDSALYFCASGATSGRFDEQFFGPGTRLTVL.